This T cell receptor beta chain was captured in a study of blood T cell repertoires in COVID-19. Study background: COVID-19 samples, acute and convalescent, were from the United States, Italy and Spain. Sources were T cells, B-cell-depleted T cells, or PBMCs; the material itself was cDNA or gDNA.

Some clones are missing from TCRdb's copy, which holds only in-frame ones; the method was immunoSEQ multiplex PCR. The table lists over 200,000 clones, around four fifths of them singletons. Germline V gene sequence: CDR1 DFQATT, CDR2 SNEGSKA (reference sequence). Between the trimmed V and J ends, which lost 3 bases and 5 bases, there was a span of 10 bases. This CDR3 has 12 amino acids. The chain joins TRBV20-1 to TRBJ1-2; perhaps TRBD1 as D (5 bases). The source of this sequence is a woman in her fifties or sixties with acute or convalescent COVID-19. The sequencing sample was made of peripheral blood. In DNA form, the CDR3 reads TGCAGTGCTAGTGGGACTTCTTATGGCTACACCTTC. Protein product: CSASGTSYGYTF.